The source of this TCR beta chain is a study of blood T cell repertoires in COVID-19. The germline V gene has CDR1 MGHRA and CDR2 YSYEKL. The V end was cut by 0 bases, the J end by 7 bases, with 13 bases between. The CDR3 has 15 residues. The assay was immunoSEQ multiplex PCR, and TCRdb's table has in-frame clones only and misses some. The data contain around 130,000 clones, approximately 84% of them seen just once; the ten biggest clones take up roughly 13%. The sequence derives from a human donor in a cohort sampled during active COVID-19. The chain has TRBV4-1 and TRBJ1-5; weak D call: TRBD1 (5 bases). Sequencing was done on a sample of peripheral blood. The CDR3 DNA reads TGCGCCAGCAGCCAAGATGGGGCAGGGAGGCAGCCCCAGCATTTT. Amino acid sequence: CASSQDGAGRQPQHF.